This T cell receptor (beta chain) was retrieved from a study of T cell responses to AZD1222 COVID-19 vaccine. Study-wide context: Both about-4-week and about-12-week second-dose recipients were combined.

Repertoires were generated with immunoSEQ multiplex PCR, while TCRdb's copy carries only in-frame clones and drops some. The repertoire consists of 110,000 to 150,000 clones, with about 92% occurring once and the leading ten covering roughly 9%. Broader study findings: Donors were mostly white British, more females; clonal diversity possibly underestimated. Within unmutated variant regions lay the reported targets of nearly half of spike-specific TCRs.

The length of the CDR3 is 13 residues. The V end lost 8 bases, the J end lost 5 bases, and 13 bases lay between the germline ends. CDR1 is SNHLY, CDR2 FYNNEI, per germline. Notes on this clone: Its antigen is unidentified.

The receptor comes from an adult in good health. The chain has TRBV2 and TRBJ1-5; D is unclear. The sequencing used peripheral blood, collected on day 0 of AZD1222 vaccination. CDR3: CASCIGSDQPQHF. DNA of the CDR3: TGTGCCAGCTGCATCGGTAGTGATCAGCCCCAGCATTTT.